This TCR beta chain came from a study of shared clonotypes between healthy human individuals. Here immunoSEQ multiplex PCR was the method, and the copy in TCRdb shows in-frame clones only, minus some. The data show under 2,000,000 clones, about 95% seen once. Naive CD8 cells were CD45RO-negative, positively selected for CCR7, excluding terminally differentiated effector memory CD45RA+ cells. Germline V gene data show CDR1 as SGHNT and CDR2 as YENEEA. Trimming removed 1 base at V and 7 bases at J, with 19 bases between. CDR3 size: 17 residues. The sequenced sample consisted of naive CD8+ T cells sorted from blood. The J gene is TRBJ2-2, the V gene TRBV11-3, with D maybe TRBD2 (6 bases). The source is a man aged 18 to 29 in good health. CDR3 sequence: CASSLGLPGVFVGELFF. The DNA for the CDR3 is TGTGCCAGCAGCTTAGGCCTACCGGGAGTATTTGTCGGGGAGCTGTTTTTT.